A selection of T cell receptor beta chains follows, all from one sample in a study of regulatory T cells in long-lasting Graves disease. TCRdb independently ran MiXCR on the multiplex PCR reads; one entry per CDR3 protein. The table shows some 330,000 distinct CDR3 sequences, with roughly 10% occurring only once. The same data also contributed to another study, on T cells in Graves' hyperthyroidism and ophthalmopathy.

The material sequenced was peripheral blood mononuclear cells (PBMCs), taken at new diagnosis, from a patient treated with antithyroid drugs. All receptors derive from a woman aged 18-29 years with Graves disease. CDR3s include the opening cysteine and the closing phenylalanine or tryptophan. The order of the fields is D gene, J gene, V gene, clone size, CDR3 protein, CDR3 DNA. The D gene is left open where the match is weak. Some rows have no size entry. The others give once, few or many, or a class for an expanded clone.

D gene: TRBD1; J gene: TRBJ1-2; V gene: TRBV4-1; clone size: few; CDR3 protein: CASIRSPGQGFGYTF; CDR3 DNA: TGCGCCAGCATCCGATCGCCGGGACAGGGTTTTGGCTACACCTTC
D gene: -; J gene: TRBJ2-1; V gene: TRBV7-2; clone size: -; CDR3 protein: CASSQGIRRQGPYNEQFF; CDR3 DNA: TGCGCCAGCAGCCAAGGGATCCGGAGGCAGGGTCCGTACAATGAGCAGTTCTTC
D gene: TRBD1; J gene: TRBJ1-4; V gene: TRBV7-9; clone size: -; CDR3 protein: CASSLEDYRGENEKLFF; CDR3 DNA: TGTGCCAGCAGCTTAGAAGACTACAGGGGGGAGAATGAAAAACTGTTTTTT
D gene: -; J gene: TRBJ1-2; V gene: TRBV7-9; clone size: few; CDR3 protein: CASSLRDYYGYTF; CDR3 DNA: TGTGCCAGCAGCTTACGGGACTACTATGGCTACACCTTC
D gene: TRBD1; J gene: TRBJ1-2; V gene: TRBV6-5; clone size: many; CDR3 protein: CASSYSKGGGLKYGYTF; CDR3 DNA: TGTGCCAGCAGTTACTCGAAAGGAGGGGGCTTAAAGTATGGCTACACCTTC
D gene: TRBD1; J gene: TRBJ1-4; V gene: TRBV27; clone size: many; CDR3 protein: CASSLSYRGEKLFF; CDR3 DNA: TGTGCCAGCAGTTTATCGTACAGGGGCGAAAAACTGTTTTTT
D gene: TRBD2; J gene: TRBJ2-3; V gene: TRBV20-1; clone size: many; CDR3 protein: CSARVLAGSDTQYF; CDR3 DNA: TGCAGTGCTAGGGTCCTAGCGGGTTCGGATACGCAGTATTTT
D gene: -; J gene: TRBJ1-2; V gene: TRBV27; clone size: many; CDR3 protein: CASSPLGAGRYGYTF; CDR3 DNA: TGTGCCAGCAGTCCCCTCGGGGCAGGGAGATATGGCTACACCTTC
D gene: TRBD1; J gene: TRBJ1-4; V gene: TRBV20-1; clone size: few; CDR3 protein: CSATVKGASNEKLFF; CDR3 DNA: TGCAGTGCTACGGTAAAGGGGGCGTCTAATGAAAAACTGTTTTTT
D gene: -; J gene: TRBJ2-7; V gene: TRBV12-3/TRBV12-4; clone size: many; CDR3 protein: CASSLMGEASYEQYF; CDR3 DNA: TGTGCCAGCAGTTTAATGGGGGAGGCGTCCTACGAGCAGTACTTC
D gene: -; J gene: TRBJ1-1; V gene: TRBV13; clone size: few; CDR3 protein: CASSFSGPNTEAFF; CDR3 DNA: TGTGCCAGCAGCTTTTCCGGCCCGAACACTGAAGCTTTCTTT
D gene: -; J gene: TRBJ1-1; V gene: TRBV6-5; clone size: many; CDR3 protein: CASSYPLSSAMNTEAFF; CDR3 DNA: TGTGCCAGCAGTTACCCCCTCTCGTCAGCGATGAACACTGAAGCTTTCTTT
D gene: TRBD1; J gene: TRBJ1-3; V gene: TRBV20-1; clone size: -; CDR3 protein: CSASPGQGLNGNTIYF; CDR3 DNA: TGCAGTGCGAGCCCGGGACAGGGGCTGAATGGAAACACCATATATTTT
D gene: -; J gene: TRBJ2-5; V gene: TRBV20-1; clone size: many; CDR3 protein: CSGDKRGTQETQYF; CDR3 DNA: TGCAGTGGGGATAAGAGGGGCACCCAAGAGACCCAGTACTTC
D gene: TRBD1; J gene: TRBJ1-2; V gene: TRBV28; clone size: many; CDR3 protein: CASNRDRGDYGYTF; CDR3 DNA: TGTGCCAGCAACCGGGACAGGGGAGACTATGGCTACACCTTC
D gene: -; J gene: TRBJ1-5; V gene: TRBV12-3/TRBV12-4; clone size: many; CDR3 protein: CASGQLNQPQHF; CDR3 DNA: TGTGCCAGCGGGCAGCTCAATCAGCCCCAGCATTTT
D gene: TRBD1; J gene: TRBJ2-3; V gene: TRBV7-9; clone size: -; CDR3 protein: CASSLWDRVILESTDTQYF; CDR3 DNA: TGTGCCAGCAGCTTATGGGACAGGGTGATCCTAGAAAGCACAGATACGCAGTATTTT
D gene: TRBD1; J gene: TRBJ2-7; V gene: TRBV27; clone size: many; CDR3 protein: CASSWTGYNEQYF; CDR3 DNA: TGTGCCAGCAGCTGGACAGGGTATAACGAGCAGTACTTC
D gene: TRBD2; J gene: TRBJ2-3; V gene: TRBV7-2; clone size: many; CDR3 protein: CASSLVGLADTQYF; CDR3 DNA: TGTGCCAGCAGCTTAGTGGGACTAGCAGATACGCAGTATTTT
D gene: TRBD1; J gene: TRBJ1-6; V gene: TRBV15; clone size: many; CDR3 protein: CATSRATGGMPPLHF; CDR3 DNA: TGTGCCACCAGCAGAGCTACAGGGGGTATGCCACCCCTCCACTTT